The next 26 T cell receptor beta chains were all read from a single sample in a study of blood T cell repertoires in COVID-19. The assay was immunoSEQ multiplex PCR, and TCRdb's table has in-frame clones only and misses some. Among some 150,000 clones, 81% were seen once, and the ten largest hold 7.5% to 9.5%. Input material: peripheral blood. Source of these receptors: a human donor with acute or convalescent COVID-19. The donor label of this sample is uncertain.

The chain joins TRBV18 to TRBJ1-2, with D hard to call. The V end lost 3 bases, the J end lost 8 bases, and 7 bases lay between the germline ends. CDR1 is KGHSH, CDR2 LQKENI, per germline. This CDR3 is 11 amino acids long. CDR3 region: CASSPESGYTF. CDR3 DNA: TGTGCCAGCTCACCCGAAAGCGGCTACACCTTC.

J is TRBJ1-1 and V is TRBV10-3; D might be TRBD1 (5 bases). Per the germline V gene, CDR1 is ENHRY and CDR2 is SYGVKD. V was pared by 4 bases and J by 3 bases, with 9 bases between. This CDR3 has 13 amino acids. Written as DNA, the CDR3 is TGTGCCATCAGTGTAAAAGGGGACACTGAAGCTTTCTTT. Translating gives CAISVKGDTEAFF.

The CDR3 bases are TGTGCCAGCAGTTCGACAGGGGGGCAAGAGACCCAGTACTTC. Its protein product is CASSSTGGQETQYF. This rearrangement joins TRBV6-6 to TRBJ2-5, with 9 bases that match TRBD1. Germline V gene sequence: CDR1 MNHNY, CDR2 SVGAGI (reference sequence). The CDR3 has 14 residues. V gave up 4 bases and J gave up 2 bases; unmatched junction bases: 2.

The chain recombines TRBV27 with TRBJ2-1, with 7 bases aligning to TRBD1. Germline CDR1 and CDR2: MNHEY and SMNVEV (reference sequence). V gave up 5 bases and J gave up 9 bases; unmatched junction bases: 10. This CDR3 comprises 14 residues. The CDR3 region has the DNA TGTGCCAGCAGTGCATTACAGGGGTACGTTGAGCAGTTCTTC. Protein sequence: CASSALQGYVEQFF.

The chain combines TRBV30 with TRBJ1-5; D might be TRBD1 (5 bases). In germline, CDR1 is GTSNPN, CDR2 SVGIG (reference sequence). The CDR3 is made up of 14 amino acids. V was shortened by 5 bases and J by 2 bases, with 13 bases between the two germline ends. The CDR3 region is CAWAGRGGNQPQHF. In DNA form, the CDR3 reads TGTGCCTGGGCGGGGAGAGGGGGCAATCAGCCCCAGCATTTT.

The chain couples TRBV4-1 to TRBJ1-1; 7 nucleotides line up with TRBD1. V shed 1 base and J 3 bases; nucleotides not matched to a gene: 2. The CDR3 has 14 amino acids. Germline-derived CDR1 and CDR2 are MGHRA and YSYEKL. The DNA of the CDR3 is TGCGCCAGCAGCCAAGGACAGGGCTACACTGAAGCTTTCTTT. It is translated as CASSQGQGYTEAFF.

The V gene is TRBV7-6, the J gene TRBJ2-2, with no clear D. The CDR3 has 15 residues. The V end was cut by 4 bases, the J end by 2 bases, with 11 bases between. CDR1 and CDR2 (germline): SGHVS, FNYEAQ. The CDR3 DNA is TGTGCCAGCAGCTCCTGGGCATCCAACACCGGGGAGCTGTTTTTT. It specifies CASSSWASNTGELFF.

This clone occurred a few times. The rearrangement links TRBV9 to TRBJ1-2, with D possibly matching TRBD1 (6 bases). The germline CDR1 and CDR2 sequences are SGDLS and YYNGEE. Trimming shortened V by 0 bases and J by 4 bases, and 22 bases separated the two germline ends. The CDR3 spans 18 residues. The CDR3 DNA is TGTGCCAGCAGCGTAGAGAGGGGAGGGGGGTCCTTAACCTATGGCTACACCTTC. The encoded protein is CASSVERGGGSLTYGYTF.

The CDR3 region is CAISPTENTEAFF. CDR3 bases: TGTGCCATCAGTCCGACAGAGAACACTGAAGCTTTCTTT. V and J are TRBV10-3 and TRBJ1-1; D perhaps matches TRBD1 (5 bases). The V gene lost 5 bases and the J gene lost 1 base, with 8 bases spanning the gap. Germline-derived CDR1 and CDR2 are ENHRY and SYGVKD. There are 13 residues in the CDR3.

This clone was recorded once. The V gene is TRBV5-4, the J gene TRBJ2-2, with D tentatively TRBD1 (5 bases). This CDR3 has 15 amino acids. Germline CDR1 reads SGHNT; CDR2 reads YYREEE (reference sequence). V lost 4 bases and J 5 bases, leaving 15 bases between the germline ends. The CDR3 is CASSLDSLRTGELFF. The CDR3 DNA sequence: TGTGCCAGCAGCCTAGACAGTCTTCGGACCGGGGAGCTGTTTTTT.

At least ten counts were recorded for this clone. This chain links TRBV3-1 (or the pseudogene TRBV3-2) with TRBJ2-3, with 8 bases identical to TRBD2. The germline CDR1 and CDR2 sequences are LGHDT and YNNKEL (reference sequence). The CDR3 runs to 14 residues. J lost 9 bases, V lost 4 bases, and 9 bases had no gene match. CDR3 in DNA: TGTGCCAGCAGCCTCGCGGGGGGTTTAAGGACGCAGTATTTT. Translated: CASSLAGGLRTQYF.

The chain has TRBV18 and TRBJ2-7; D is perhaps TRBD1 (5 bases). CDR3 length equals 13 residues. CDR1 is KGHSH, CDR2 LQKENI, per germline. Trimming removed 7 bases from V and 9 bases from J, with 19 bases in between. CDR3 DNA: TGTGCCAGCTGGGCCGGTGGCGACAGTGTGCAGTACTTC. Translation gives CASWAGGDSVQYF.

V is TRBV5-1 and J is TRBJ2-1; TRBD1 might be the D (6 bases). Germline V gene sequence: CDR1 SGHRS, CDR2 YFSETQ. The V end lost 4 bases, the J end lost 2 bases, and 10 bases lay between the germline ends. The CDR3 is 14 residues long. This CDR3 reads CASSLGTPYNEQFF. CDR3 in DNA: TGCGCCAGCAGCCTAGGGACACCCTACAATGAGCAGTTCTTC.

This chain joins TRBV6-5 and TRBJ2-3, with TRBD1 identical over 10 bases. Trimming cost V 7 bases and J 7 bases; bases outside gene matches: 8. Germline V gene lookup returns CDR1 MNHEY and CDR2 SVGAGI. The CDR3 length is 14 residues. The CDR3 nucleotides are TGTGCCAGCATCCCGACAGGGGGCTCAAATACGCAGTATTTT. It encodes CASIPTGGSNTQYF.

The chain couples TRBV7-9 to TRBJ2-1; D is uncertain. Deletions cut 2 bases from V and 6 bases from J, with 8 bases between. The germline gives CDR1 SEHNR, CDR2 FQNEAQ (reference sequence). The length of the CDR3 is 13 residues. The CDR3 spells CASSLSFGNEQFF. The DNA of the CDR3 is TGTGCCAGCAGCTTAAGCTTCGGCAATGAGCAGTTCTTC.

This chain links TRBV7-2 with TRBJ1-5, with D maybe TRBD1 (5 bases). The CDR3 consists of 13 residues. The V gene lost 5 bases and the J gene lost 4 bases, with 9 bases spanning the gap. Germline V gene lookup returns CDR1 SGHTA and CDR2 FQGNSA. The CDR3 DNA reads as TGTGCCAGCAGCAGAGACAGAAATCAGCCCCAGCATTTT. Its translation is CASSRDRNQPQHF. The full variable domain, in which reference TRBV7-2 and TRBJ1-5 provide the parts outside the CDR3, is GAGVSQSPSNKVTEKGKDVELRCDPISGHTALYWYRQSLGQGLEFLIYFQGNSAPDKSGLPSDRFSAERTGGSVSTLTIQRTQQEDSAVYLCASSRDRNQPQHFGDGTRLSIL.

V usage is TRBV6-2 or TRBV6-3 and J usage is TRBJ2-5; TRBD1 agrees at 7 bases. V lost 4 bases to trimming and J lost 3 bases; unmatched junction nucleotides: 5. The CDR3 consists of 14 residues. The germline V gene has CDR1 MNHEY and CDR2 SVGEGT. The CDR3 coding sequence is TGTGCCAGCAGTTGGGCAGGGGGTAAAGAGACCCAGTACTTC. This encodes CASSWAGGKETQYF.

Written as DNA, the CDR3 is TGTGCCAGCAGCTTAGGGCAGGCCGGGGAGCTGTTTTTT. Protein product: CASSLGQAGELFF. The chain recombines TRBV13 with TRBJ2-2, with D unresolved. The CDR3 is made up of 13 amino acids. The V gene's germline CDR1 is PRHDT and CDR2 FYEKMQ (reference sequence). Trimming pared 0 bases from V and 6 bases from J, leaving 5 bases between.

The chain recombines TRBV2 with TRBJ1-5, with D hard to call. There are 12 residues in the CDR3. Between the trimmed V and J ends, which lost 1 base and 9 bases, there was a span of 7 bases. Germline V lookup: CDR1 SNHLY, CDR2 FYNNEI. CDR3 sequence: CASSEGSAPQHF. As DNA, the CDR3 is TGTGCCAGCAGTGAAGGTAGTGCGCCCCAGCATTTT.

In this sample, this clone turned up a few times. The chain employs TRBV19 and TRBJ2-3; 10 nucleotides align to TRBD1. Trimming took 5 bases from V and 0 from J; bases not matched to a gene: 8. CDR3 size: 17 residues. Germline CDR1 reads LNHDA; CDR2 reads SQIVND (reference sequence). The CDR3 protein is CASSGTTGGASTDTQYF. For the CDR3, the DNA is TGTGCCAGTAGTGGAACGACAGGGGGCGCGAGCACAGATACGCAGTATTTT.

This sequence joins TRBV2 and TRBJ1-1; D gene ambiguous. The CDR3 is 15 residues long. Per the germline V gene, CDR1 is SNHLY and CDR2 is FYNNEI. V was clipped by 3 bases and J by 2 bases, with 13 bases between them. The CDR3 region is CASSESRALNTEAFF. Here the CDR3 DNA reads TGTGCCAGCAGTGAGAGTCGAGCACTTAACACTGAAGCTTTCTTT. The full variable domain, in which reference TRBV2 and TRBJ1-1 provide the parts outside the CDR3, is EPEVTQTPSHQVTQMGQEVILRCVPISNHLYFYWYRQILGQKVEFLVSFYNNEISEKSEIFDDQFSVERPDGSNFTLKIRSTKLEDSAMYFCASSESRALNTEAFFGQGTRLTVV.

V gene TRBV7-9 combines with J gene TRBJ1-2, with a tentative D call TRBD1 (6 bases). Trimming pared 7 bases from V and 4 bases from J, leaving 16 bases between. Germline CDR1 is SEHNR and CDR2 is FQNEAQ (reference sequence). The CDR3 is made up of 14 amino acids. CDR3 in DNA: TGTGCCAGCACCCTAACAGGGCTGGGCTATGGCTACACCTTC. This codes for CASTLTGLGYGYTF.

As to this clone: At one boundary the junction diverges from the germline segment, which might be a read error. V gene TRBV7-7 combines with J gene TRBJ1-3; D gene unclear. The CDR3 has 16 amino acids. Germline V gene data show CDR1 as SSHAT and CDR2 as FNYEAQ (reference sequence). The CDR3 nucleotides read TGTGCTAGCAGCCACTACGGCCGCGGCTCTGGAAACACCATATATTTT. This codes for CASSHYGRGSGNTIYF. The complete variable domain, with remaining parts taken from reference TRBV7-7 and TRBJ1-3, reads GAGVSQSPRYKVTKRGQDVTLRCDPISSHATLYWYQQALGQGPEFLTYFNYEAQPDKSGLPSDRFSAERPEGSISTLTIQRTEQRDSAMYRCASSHYGRGSGNTIYFGEGSWLTVV.

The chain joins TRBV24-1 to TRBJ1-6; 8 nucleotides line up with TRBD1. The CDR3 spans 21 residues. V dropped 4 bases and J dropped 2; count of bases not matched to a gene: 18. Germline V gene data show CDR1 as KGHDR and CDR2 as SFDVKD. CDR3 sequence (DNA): TGTGCCACCAGTGACCTCTTCCCAGGGGGCCATCCCCGGGCCTATAATTCACCCCTCCACTTT. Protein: CATSDLFPGGHPRAYNSPLHF.

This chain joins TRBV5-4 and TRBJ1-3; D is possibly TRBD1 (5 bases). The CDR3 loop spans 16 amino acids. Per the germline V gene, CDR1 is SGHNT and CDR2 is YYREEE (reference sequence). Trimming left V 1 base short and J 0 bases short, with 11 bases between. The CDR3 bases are TGTGCCAGCAGCTTGTCTGGGGCAGCCTCTGGAAACACCATATATTTT. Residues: CASSLSGAASGNTIYF.

Written as DNA, the CDR3 is TGTGCCAGCAGCTTATGGACTAGCGGGGGGGAAGCCTACGAGCAGTACTTC. Protein sequence: CASSLWTSGGEAYEQYF. The V and J genes are TRBV7-6 and TRBJ2-7, with TRBD2 identical over 15 bases. V gave up 2 bases and J gave up 2 bases; unmatched junction bases: 4. Germline CDR1 reads SGHVS; CDR2 reads FNYEAQ. This CDR3 has 17 residues. The complete variable domain, with remaining parts taken from reference TRBV7-6 and TRBJ2-7, reads GAGVSQSPRYKVTKRGQDVALRCDPISGHVSLYWYRQALGQGPEFLTYFNYEAQQDKSGLPNDRFSAERPEGSISTLTIQRTEQRDSAMYRCASSLWTSGGEAYEQYFGPGTRLTVT.